The 23 T cell receptor beta chains presented below share a single source sample, sequenced in a study of identical twins. TCRdb re-called the 5' RACE reads with MiXCR, one entry per CDR3 protein. This sample has about 900,000 distinct CDR3 sequences, with approximately 13% found just once. The same data also went into a second study, on yellow fever vaccine responses in identical twins.

Sequences were obtained from PBMCs. The receptors stem from a woman in her late teens or twenties in good health.

The chain uses TRBV28 and TRBJ2-7; D might be TRBD2 (5 bases). The CDR3 is 19 amino acids. V was shortened by 7 bases and J by 2 bases, with 30 bases between the two germline ends. The germline CDR1 and CDR2 sequences are MDHEN and SYDVKM. The CDR3 is CASKDGTRKRGFYPYEQYF. CDR3 in DNA: TGTGCCAGCAAGGACGGAACTAGGAAAAGAGGCTTTTATCCCTACGAGCAGTACTTC. Looking up the rest from reference TRBV28 and TRBJ2-7 gives the full variable domain: DVKVTQSSRYLVKRTGEKVFLECVQDMDHENMFWYRQDPGLGLRLIYFSYDVKMKEKGDIPEGYSVSREKKERFSLILESASTNQTSMYLCASKDGTRKRGFYPYEQYFGPGTRLTVT.

V usage is TRBV14 and J usage is TRBJ2-1; either TRBD1 or TRBD2 may supply D (6 bases each). This CDR3 contains 14 residues. The ends were cut back, 3 bases at V and 5 bases at J, with 11 bases in the middle. Germline V gene sequence: CDR1 SGHDN, CDR2 FVKESK. The CDR3 DNA sequence: TGTGCCAGCAGCCAGTGGGGGGCCGACAATGAGCAGTTCTTC. Translation gives CASSQWGADNEQFF.

This clonotype is a singleton in its sample. The chain carries TRBV5-6 and TRBJ1-4; possibly TRBD1 for D (6 bases). V lost 0 bases and J 0 bases, leaving 9 bases between the germline ends. The CDR3 is made up of 16 amino acids. CDR1 and CDR2 from the germline V gene are SGHDT and YYEEEE. CDR3: CASSLDRAATNEKLFF. CDR3 DNA: TGTGCCAGCAGCTTGGACAGGGCCGCAACTAATGAAAAACTGTTTTTT.

This chain uses TRBV12-3 or TRBV12-4 with TRBJ1-6; 9 nucleotides line up with TRBD1. There are 17 residues in the CDR3. V lost 5 bases, J lost 5 bases, and 10 bases stayed unmatched. In DNA, the CDR3 is TGTGCCAGCAGTCCGAATACAGGGGGCGCGAATAATTCACCCCTCCACTTT. As protein: CASSPNTGGANNSPLHF.

The gene calls are TRBV18 and TRBJ2-7; D perhaps matches TRBD1 (5 bases). Trimming removed 3 bases from V and 4 bases from J, with 13 bases in between. There are 14 residues in the CDR3. Germline V gene lookup returns CDR1 KGHSH and CDR2 LQKENI. The DNA for the CDR3 is TGTGCCAGCTCACCTATACCCCAGGGTTACGAGCAGTACGTC. Its translation is CASSPIPQGYEQYV.

V and J are TRBV27 and TRBJ2-7, with D perhaps matching TRBD1 (8 bases). V was shortened by 7 bases and J by 1 base, with 17 bases between the two germline ends. The CDR3 contains 15 residues. CDR1 MNHEY and CDR2 SMNVEV come from the germline V gene (reference sequence). The CDR3 reads CASTETGGGSYEQYF. As DNA, the CDR3 is TGTGCCAGCACCGAAACAGGGGGGGGATCCTACGAGCAGTACTTC.

In its sample, this clonotype was seen many times. The genes are TRBV20-1 and TRBJ2-2, with no clear D. V gave up 6 bases and J gave up 1 base, with 18 bases separating them. In germline, CDR1 is DFQATT, CDR2 SNEGSKA (reference sequence). This CDR3 is 16 amino acids long. The chain's CDR3 is CSAEGPIPMNTGELFF. The CDR3 nucleotides read TGCAGTGCGGAAGGACCGATACCCATGAACACCGGGGAGCTGTTTTTT.

The rearrangement joins TRBV7-8 to TRBJ1-4, with D perhaps matching TRBD1 (6 bases). The CDR3 covers 17 residues. Germline V gives CDR1 SGHVS, CDR2 FQNEAQ. The V gene lost 3 bases and the J gene lost 8 bases, with 22 bases spanning the gap. As DNA, the CDR3 is TGTGCCAGCAGCTTCACCACCTACGGGGGGCTAGGGGAAAAACTGTTTTTT. This gives the protein CASSFTTYGGLGEKLFF.

The chain carries TRBV11-2 and TRBJ2-1; D is ambiguous. The V gene's germline CDR1 is SGHAT and CDR2 FQNNGV. CDR3 length: 16 amino acids. V dropped 0 bases and J dropped 0 bases, with 9 bases sitting between them. The CDR3 reads CASSLDRARSYNEQFF. CDR3 DNA: TGTGCCAGCAGCTTAGATCGGGCTCGCTCCTACAATGAGCAGTTCTTC.

V is TRBV7-2 and J is TRBJ2-3; D is possibly TRBD2 (5 bases). CDR1 and CDR2 from the germline V gene are SGHTA and FQGNSA. V lost 7 bases and J lost 6, with 11 bases in between. The length of the CDR3 is 12 residues. The CDR3 DNA follows: TGTGCCAGCAACACCAGAGGGGATACGCAGTATTTT. It encodes CASNTRGDTQYF.

This chain links TRBV29-1 with TRBJ2-1; a weak D match, TRBD2 (6 bases). Germline V gene lookup returns CDR1 SQVTM and CDR2 ANQGSEA. There are 15 residues in the CDR3. V was clipped by 7 bases and J by 0 bases, with 16 bases between them. CDR3 nucleotides: TGCAGCGGCGGCGGGACCCCGAGCTCCTACAATGAGCAGTTCTTC. It is translated as CSGGGTPSSYNEQFF.

V usage is TRBV5-1 and J usage is TRBJ2-7; TRBD1 matches 9 bases. This CDR3 comprises 18 residues. Germline-derived CDR1 and CDR2 are SGHRS and YFSETQ. After removal of 2 bases from V and 7 bases from J, the junction contained 19 bases not matched to a gene. The CDR3 coding sequence is TGCGCCAGCAGCTTCTCCACCCGGACTGGGACAGGGCCGGGAGAGCAGTACTTC. Translation: CASSFSTRTGTGPGEQYF.

This clonotype was seen a few times. The chain carries TRBV10-3 and TRBJ2-3; TRBD2 matches at 8 bases. This CDR3 region has 19 residues. Germline trimming cut 0 bases from V and 2 bases from J; bases unmatched to any gene: 13. The germline CDR1 and CDR2 sequences are ENHRY and SYGVKD. The CDR3: CAISESVTRTSRVTDTQYF. CDR3 nucleotide sequence: TGTGCCATCAGTGAGTCAGTAACGAGGACTAGCCGGGTCACAGATACGCAGTATTTT.

The V gene is TRBV20-1, the J gene TRBJ1-4; maybe TRBD1 (6 bases). This CDR3 spans 13 amino acids. Per the germline V gene, CDR1 is DFQATT and CDR2 is SNEGSKA (reference sequence). The V and J ends lost 5 bases and 5 bases respectively, with 12 bases between them. This CDR3 reads CSALGRGNEKLFF. CDR3 nucleotides: TGCAGTGCTTTAGGGAGGGGGAATGAAAAACTGTTTTTT.

This clonotype was seen a few times. The rearrangement links TRBV5-1 to TRBJ2-3; D is undetermined. The CDR3 is 16 residues long. Germline assignment: CDR1 SGHRS and CDR2 YFSETQ. Trimming removed 0 bases at V and 2 bases at J, with 13 bases between. In DNA form, the CDR3 reads TGCGCCAGCAGCTTGGTATTGTCTCCTAACACAGATACGCAGTATTTT. It codes for CASSLVLSPNTDTQYF. Based on the CDR3 plus reference TRBV5-1 and TRBJ2-3, the full variable domain is KAGVTQTPRYLIKTRGQQVTLSCSPISGHRSVSWYQQTPGQGLQFLFEYFSETQRNKGNFPGRFSGRQFSNSRSEMNVSTLELGDSALYLCASSLVLSPNTDTQYFGPGTRLTVL.

The gene calls are TRBV9 and TRBJ2-3; unclear D gene. Germline V gene data show CDR1 as SGDLS and CDR2 as YYNGEE. The germline V and J ends were trimmed by 0 bases and 1 base, with 12 bases remaining between them. This CDR3 has 16 residues. The CDR3 protein is CASSVVLGLGTDTQYF. The CDR3, as DNA: TGTGCCAGCAGCGTAGTGTTGGGGTTGGGCACAGATACGCAGTATTTT.

This clonotype has a count of ten or more. The rearrangement links TRBV20-1 to TRBJ1-5; a possible D gene is TRBD1 (5 bases). Germline loops: CDR1 DFQATT, CDR2 SNEGSKA (reference sequence). This CDR3 is 14 amino acids long. Trimming shortened V by 4 bases and J by 1 base, and 11 bases separated the two germline ends. The CDR3 sequence: CSATGTVSNQPQHF. The CDR3, as DNA: TGCAGTGCTACCGGGACCGTGAGCAATCAGCCCCAGCATTTT.

This clonotype was picked up a small number of times. The rearrangement joins TRBV4-1 to TRBJ1-2; D gene uncertain. CDR3 length equals 14 residues. Trimming cost V 4 bases and J 0 bases, with 9 bases left between them. The germline gives CDR1 MGHRA, CDR2 YSYEKL. The CDR3 DNA reads TGCGCCAGCAGCCTCTCGCAGGCTAACTATGGCTACACCTTC. It is translated as CASSLSQANYGYTF.

The rearrangement links TRBV12-3 or TRBV12-4 to TRBJ1-1, with 7 bases aligning to TRBD1. There are 13 residues in the CDR3. With 5 bases clipped from V and 4 bases from J, the junction kept 4 bases outside the gene matches. Here the CDR3 DNA reads TGTGCCAGCAGTGCAGGGGGGTCCACTGAAGCTTTCTTT. It specifies CASSAGGSTEAFF.

This clonotype was seen a handful of times. This rearrangement joins TRBV29-1 to TRBJ2-6; TRBD2 matches at 7 bases. This CDR3 is 15 amino acids long. The junction had 7 bases not matched to a gene; V was cut back by 4 bases and J by 4 bases. Germline V lookup: CDR1 SQVTM, CDR2 ANQGSEA. This CDR3 is CSVVGGRNGANVLTF. The CDR3 DNA sequence: TGCAGCGTTGTGGGGGGGAGGAACGGGGCCAACGTCCTGACTTTC.

This clonotype was counted at least ten times. The chain joins TRBV2 to TRBJ1-2; 9 bases match TRBD1. V shed 2 bases, J shed 5 bases, and the junction held 12 bases outside the gene matches. CDR3 length: 17 amino acids. Germline CDR1 reads SNHLY; CDR2 reads FYNNEI. The CDR3 is CASSEPDDGTGLYGYTF. DNA of the CDR3: TGTGCCAGCAGTGAACCCGATGACGGGACAGGGTTATATGGCTACACCTTC. Looking up the rest from reference TRBV2 and TRBJ1-2 gives the full variable domain: EPEVTQTPSHQVTQMGQEVILRCVPISNHLYFYWYRQILGQKVEFLVSFYNNEISEKSEIFDDQFSVERPDGSNFTLKIRSTKLEDSAMYFCASSEPDDGTGLYGYTFGSGTRLTVV.

This clonotype was recorded a few times. The chain employs TRBV20-1 and TRBJ2-3; a weak D match, TRBD2 (5 bases). V dropped 3 bases and J dropped 3 bases, with 13 bases sitting between them. In germline, CDR1 is DFQATT, CDR2 SNEGSKA (reference sequence). The CDR3 runs 14 residues. The CDR3 DNA sequence: TGCAGTGCTAGCTGGGGAGAGATAACAGATACGCAGTATTTT. Translation: CSASWGEITDTQYF.

This clonotype was seen a handful of times. V is TRBV5-1 and J is TRBJ2-1; 9 bases map to TRBD2. The CDR3 sequence is 18 residues long. The V segment lost 4 bases and the J segment 0 bases; nucleotides outside the gene matches: 11. Germline CDR1 is SGHRS and CDR2 is YFSETQ. As DNA, the CDR3 is TGCGCCAGCAGCCCGGGGCTAGCGGGGTCCGGCTCCTACAATGAGCAGTTCTTC. It translates to CASSPGLAGSGSYNEQFF.